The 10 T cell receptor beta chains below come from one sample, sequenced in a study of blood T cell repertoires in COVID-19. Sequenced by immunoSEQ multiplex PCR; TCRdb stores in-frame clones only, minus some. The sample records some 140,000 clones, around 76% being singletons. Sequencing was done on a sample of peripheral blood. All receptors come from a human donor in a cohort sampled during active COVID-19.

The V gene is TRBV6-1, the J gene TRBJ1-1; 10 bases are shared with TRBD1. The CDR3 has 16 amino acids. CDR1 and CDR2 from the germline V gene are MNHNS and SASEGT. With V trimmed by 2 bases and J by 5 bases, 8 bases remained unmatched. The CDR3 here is CASSEPGQGMWTEAFF. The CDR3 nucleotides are TGTGCCAGCAGTGAACCGGGACAGGGGATGTGGACTGAAGCTTTCTTT.

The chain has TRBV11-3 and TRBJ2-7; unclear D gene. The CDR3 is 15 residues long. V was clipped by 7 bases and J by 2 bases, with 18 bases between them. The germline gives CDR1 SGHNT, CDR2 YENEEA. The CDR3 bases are TGTGCCAGCACTTTCCTATACGGCGGTCCCTACGAGCAGTACTTC. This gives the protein CASTFLYGGPYEQYF.

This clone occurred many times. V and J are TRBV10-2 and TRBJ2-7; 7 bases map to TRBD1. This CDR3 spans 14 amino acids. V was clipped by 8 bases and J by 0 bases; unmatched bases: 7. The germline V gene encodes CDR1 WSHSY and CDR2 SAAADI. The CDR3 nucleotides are TGCGCCAGCCGAGACAGGGCCAGCTCCTACGAGCAGTACTTC. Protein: CASRDRASSYEQYF.

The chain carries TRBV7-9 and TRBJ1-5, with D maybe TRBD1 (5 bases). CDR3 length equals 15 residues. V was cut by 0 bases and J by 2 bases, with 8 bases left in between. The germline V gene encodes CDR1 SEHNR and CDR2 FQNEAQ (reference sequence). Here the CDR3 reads CASSLAGVGNQPQHF. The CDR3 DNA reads TGTGCCAGCAGCTTAGCAGGGGTCGGCAATCAGCCCCAGCATTTT. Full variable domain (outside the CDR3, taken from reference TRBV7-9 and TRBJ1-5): DTGVSQNPRHKITKRGQNVTFRCDPISEHNRLYWYRQTLGQGPEFLTYFQNEAQLEKSRLLSDRFSAERPKGSFSTLEIQRTEQGDSAMYLCASSLAGVGNQPQHFGDGTRLSIL.

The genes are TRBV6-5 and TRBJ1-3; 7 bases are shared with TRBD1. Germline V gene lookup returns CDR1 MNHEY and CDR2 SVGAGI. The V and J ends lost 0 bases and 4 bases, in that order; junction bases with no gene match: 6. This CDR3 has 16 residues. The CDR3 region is CASSYSIQGSGNTIYF. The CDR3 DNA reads TGTGCCAGCAGTTACTCGATACAGGGGTCAGGAAACACCATATATTTT.

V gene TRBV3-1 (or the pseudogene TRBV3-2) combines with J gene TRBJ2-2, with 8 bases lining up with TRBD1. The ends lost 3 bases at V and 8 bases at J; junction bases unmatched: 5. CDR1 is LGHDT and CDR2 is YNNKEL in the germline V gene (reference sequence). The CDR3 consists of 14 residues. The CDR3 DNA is TGTGCCAGCAGCCATTTCCAGGGGGCAGGGGAGCTGTTTTTT. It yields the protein CASSHFQGAGELFF.

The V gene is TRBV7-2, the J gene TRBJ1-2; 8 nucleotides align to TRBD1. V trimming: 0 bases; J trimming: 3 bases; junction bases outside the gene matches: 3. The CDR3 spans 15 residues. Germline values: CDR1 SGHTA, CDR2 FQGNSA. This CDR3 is CASSLADRGDYGYTF. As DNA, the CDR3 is TGTGCCAGCAGCTTAGCCGACAGGGGTGACTATGGCTACACCTTC.

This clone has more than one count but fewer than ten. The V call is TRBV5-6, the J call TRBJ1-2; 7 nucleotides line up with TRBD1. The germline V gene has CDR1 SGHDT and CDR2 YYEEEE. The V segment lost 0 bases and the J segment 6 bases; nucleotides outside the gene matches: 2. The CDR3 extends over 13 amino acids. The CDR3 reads CASSLGQGHGYTF. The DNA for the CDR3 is TGTGCCAGCAGCTTGGGACAGGGTCATGGCTACACCTTC.

Here the CDR3 DNA reads TGTGCCAGTAGTCCTCGTGAAAAACTGTTTTTT. This translates into CASSPREKLFF. The gene calls are TRBV19 and TRBJ1-4; no definite D call. V was pared by 5 bases and J by 7 bases, with 5 bases between. CDR3 size: 11 residues. Germline loops: CDR1 LNHDA, CDR2 SQIVND (reference sequence). The entire variable domain, with the rest obtained from reference TRBV19 and TRBJ1-4, is as follows: DGGITQSPKYLFRKEGQNVTLSCEQNLNHDAMYWYRQDPGQGLRLIYYSQIVNDFQKGDIAEGYSVSREKKESFPLTVTSAQKNPTAFYLCASSPREKLFFGSGTQLSVL.

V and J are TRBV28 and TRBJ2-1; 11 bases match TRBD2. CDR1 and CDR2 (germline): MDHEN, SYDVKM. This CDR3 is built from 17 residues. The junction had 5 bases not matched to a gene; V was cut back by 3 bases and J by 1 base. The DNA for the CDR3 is TGTGCCAGCAGTTTCCCGACTAGCGGGGTTTCCTACAATGAGCAGTTCTTC. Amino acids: CASSFPTSGVSYNEQFF.